This is a list of T cell receptor beta chains from one sample in a study of blood T cell repertoires in COVID-19. Profiled with immunoSEQ multiplex PCR; TCRdb holds only in-frame clones, not every one. There are about 250,000 clones in the sample; around 90% occur only once, and approximately 0.8% lies in the top ten. Sequenced input: peripheral blood. All receptors come from a man aged 30 to 39 with COVID-19, enrolled during active disease. Both conserved end residues are part of each CDR3. A D gene is named only where the DNA matches it firmly. Expanded clones are given a class, and other clones once, few, many or no size at all.

abundance: NA
v_gene: TRBV10-2
j_gene: TRBJ2-5
d_gene: TRBD2
CDR3aa: CASSTSGGPQETQYF
CDR3nt: TGCGCCAGCAGCACTAGCGGGGGCCCCCAAGAGACCCAGTACTTC

abundance: NA
v_gene: TRBV25-1
j_gene: TRBJ1-1
d_gene: NA
CDR3aa: CASRKTGAWTEAFF
CDR3nt: TGTGCCAGCAGGAAGACAGGTGCCTGGACTGAAGCTTTCTTT

abundance: NA
v_gene: TRBV11-3
j_gene: TRBJ2-1
d_gene: TRBD2
CDR3aa: CASSPMAGESSYNEQFF
CDR3nt: TGTGCCAGCAGCCCTATGGCGGGGGAGAGCTCCTACAATGAGCAGTTCTTC

abundance: NA
v_gene: TRBV28
j_gene: TRBJ2-1
d_gene: NA
CDR3aa: CASSTPAVAAEQFF
CDR3nt: TGTGCCAGCAGTACCCCGGCGGTGGCGGCTGAGCAGTTCTTC

abundance: NA
v_gene: TRBV6-4
j_gene: TRBJ1-6
d_gene: TRBD1
CDR3aa: CASSDRPGGSSPLHF
CDR3nt: TGTGCCAGCAGTGACCGGCCAGGGGGGAGTTCACCCCTCCACTTT

abundance: NA
v_gene: TRBV18
j_gene: TRBJ2-5
d_gene: NA
CDR3aa: CASSPSWGWGETQYF
CDR3nt: TGTGCCAGCTCACCAAGTTGGGGATGGGGCGAGACCCAGTACTTC

abundance: NA
v_gene: TRBV12-3/TRBV12-4
j_gene: TRBJ1-2
d_gene: NA
CDR3aa: CASSFAENYGYTF
CDR3nt: TGTGCCAGCAGTTTTGCGGAAAACTATGGCTACACCTTC

abundance: once
v_gene: TRBV3-1/TRBV3-2
j_gene: TRBJ1-1
d_gene: NA
CDR3aa: CASSQGLGRGSNTEAFF
CDR3nt: TGTGCCAGCAGCCAAGGTCTGGGCAGGGGATCGAACACTGAAGCTTTCTTT

abundance: NA
v_gene: TRBV7-9
j_gene: TRBJ2-1
d_gene: TRBD1
CDR3aa: CASSLGWDRRYNEQFF
CDR3nt: TGTGCCAGCAGCTTAGGTTGGGACAGAAGATACAATGAGCAGTTCTTC

abundance: NA
v_gene: TRBV6-5
j_gene: TRBJ2-1
d_gene: NA
CDR3aa: CASRSSRGQFF
CDR3nt: TGTGCCAGCAGATCTTCTCGGGGGCAGTTCTTC

abundance: NA
v_gene: TRBV6-5
j_gene: TRBJ1-5
d_gene: TRBD1
CDR3aa: CASSLTGTGVNQPQHF
CDR3nt: TGTGCCAGCAGTTTGACCGGGACAGGGGTAAATCAGCCCCAGCATTTT

abundance: NA
v_gene: TRBV5-1
j_gene: TRBJ2-1
d_gene: TRBD1
CDR3aa: CASSLPGGSYNEQFF
CDR3nt: TGCGCCAGCAGCTTGCCAGGGGGCTCCTACAATGAGCAGTTCTTC

abundance: NA
v_gene: TRBV29-1
j_gene: TRBJ1-3
d_gene: NA
CDR3aa: CSVVRQGGNTIYF
CDR3nt: TGCAGCGTTGTAAGGCAGGGCGGAAACACCATATATTTT

abundance: NA
v_gene: TRBV3-1/TRBV3-2
j_gene: TRBJ2-4
d_gene: TRBD1
CDR3aa: CASSQEGQLPLAKNIQYF
CDR3nt: TGTGCCAGCAGCCAAGAGGGACAGCTGCCCCTAGCCAAAAACATTCAGTACTTC

abundance: NA
v_gene: TRBV6-1
j_gene: TRBJ1-1
d_gene: NA
CDR3aa: CASSDNRVGLNTEAFF
CDR3nt: TGTGCCAGCAGTGATAACAGGGTCGGACTCAACACTGAAGCTTTCTTT

abundance: NA
v_gene: TRBV6-5
j_gene: TRBJ1-2
d_gene: NA
CDR3aa: CASRGQGGYTF
CDR3nt: TGTGCCAGCAGGGGGCAGGGCGGCTACACCTTC

abundance: once
v_gene: TRBV7-9
j_gene: TRBJ1-5
d_gene: TRBD1
CDR3aa: CANPLGTGSNQPQHF
CDR3nt: TGTGCCAACCCCCTTGGGACAGGGAGCAATCAGCCCCAGCATTTT

abundance: once
v_gene: TRBV12-3/TRBV12-4
j_gene: TRBJ2-7
d_gene: TRBD1
CDR3aa: CASRGQIFDEQYF
CDR3nt: TGTGCCAGCAGGGGACAGATATTCGACGAGCAGTACTTC

abundance: NA
v_gene: TRBV7-2
j_gene: TRBJ1-2
d_gene: NA
CDR3aa: CASSSGGPNIHYGYTF
CDR3nt: TGTGCCAGCAGCTCCGGGGGACCGAACATCCACTATGGCTACACCTTC

abundance: once
v_gene: TRBV5-4
j_gene: TRBJ2-1
d_gene: NA
CDR3aa: CASSFSRNEQFF
CDR3nt: TGTGCCAGCAGCTTCTCCAGGAATGAGCAGTTCTTC

abundance: NA
v_gene: TRBV6-1
j_gene: TRBJ2-1
d_gene: TRBD2
CDR3aa: CASSEMFSGGVGDEQFF
CDR3nt: TGTGCCAGCAGTGAAATGTTTAGCGGGGGGGTAGGAGATGAGCAGTTCTTC

abundance: NA
v_gene: TRBV6-6
j_gene: TRBJ1-1
d_gene: NA
CDR3aa: CASSPQGPGTEAFF
CDR3nt: TGTGCCAGCAGTCCCCAGGGCCCCGGGACTGAAGCTTTCTTT

abundance: NA
v_gene: TRBV7-2
j_gene: TRBJ1-1
d_gene: TRBD1
CDR3aa: CASSLPQGVEAFF
CDR3nt: TGTGCCAGCAGCCTACCTCAGGGGGTTGAAGCTTTCTTT

abundance: few
v_gene: TRBV30
j_gene: TRBJ2-7
d_gene: TRBD2
CDR3aa: CASPFGGWGGEQYF
CDR3nt: TGTGCCTCGCCCTTCGGGGGATGGGGGGGCGAGCAGTACTTC

abundance: NA
v_gene: TRBV25-1
j_gene: TRBJ2-1
d_gene: TRBD2
CDR3aa: CASSEPPLAGGEDEQFF
CDR3nt: TGTGCCAGCAGTGAGCCCCCACTAGCGGGGGGTGAGGATGAGCAGTTCTTC

abundance: once
v_gene: TRBV6-2/TRBV6-3
j_gene: TRBJ2-3
d_gene: NA
CDR3aa: CASSYGGSSTDTQYF
CDR3nt: TGTGCCAGCAGTTACGGGGGCTCTAGCACAGATACGCAGTATTTT

abundance: NA
v_gene: TRBV9
j_gene: TRBJ1-3
d_gene: NA
CDR3aa: CASSSDSNFGNTIYF
CDR3nt: TGTGCCAGCAGCTCCGACAGCAATTTCGGAAACACCATATATTTT

abundance: once
v_gene: TRBV7-6
j_gene: TRBJ2-7
d_gene: TRBD2
CDR3aa: CASSSRRGSAYEQYF
CDR3nt: TGTGCCAGCAGCTCCCGGCGGGGGTCGGCCTACGAGCAGTACTTC

abundance: NA
v_gene: TRBV10-3
j_gene: TRBJ1-2
d_gene: TRBD1
CDR3aa: CANAGTGEGGYTF
CDR3nt: TGTGCCAACGCCGGGACAGGGGAGGGAGGCTACACCTTC

abundance: NA
v_gene: TRBV30
j_gene: TRBJ1-1
d_gene: TRBD1
CDR3aa: CAWKRGGFGDTEAFF
CDR3nt: TGTGCCTGGAAGAGAGGGGGCTTCGGGGACACTGAAGCTTTCTTT

abundance: NA
v_gene: TRBV29-1
j_gene: TRBJ1-2
d_gene: TRBD1
CDR3aa: CSAGSRDSNYGYTF
CDR3nt: TGCAGCGCCGGGAGTAGGGACAGTAACTATGGCTACACCTTC

abundance: NA
v_gene: TRBV11-2
j_gene: TRBJ1-2
d_gene: NA
CDR3aa: CASSSFRGRNYGYTF
CDR3nt: TGTGCCAGCAGCTCCTTTCGGGGAAGGAACTATGGCTACACCTTC

abundance: NA
v_gene: TRBV6-5
j_gene: TRBJ2-7
d_gene: TRBD1
CDR3aa: CASSHGTGSYEQYF
CDR3nt: TGTGCCAGCAGTCATGGGACAGGTTCCTACGAGCAGTACTTC

abundance: NA
v_gene: TRBV2
j_gene: TRBJ1-3
d_gene: TRBD1
CDR3aa: CASSEWTGDSGNTIYF
CDR3nt: TGTGCCAGCAGTGAATGGACAGGTGACTCTGGAAACACCATATATTTT

abundance: NA
v_gene: TRBV6-5
j_gene: TRBJ1-2
d_gene: NA
CDR3aa: CASRVGVGPLYGYTF
CDR3nt: TGTGCCAGCAGGGTTGGTGTGGGGCCCCTCTATGGCTACACCTTC

abundance: once
v_gene: TRBV3-1/TRBV3-2
j_gene: TRBJ2-6
d_gene: NA
CDR3aa: CASSPDSSGANVLTF
CDR3nt: TGTGCCAGCAGCCCCGACAGCTCTGGGGCCAACGTCCTGACTTTC

abundance: NA
v_gene: TRBV25-1
j_gene: TRBJ1-1
d_gene: NA
CDR3aa: CASLARGAFF
CDR3nt: TGTGCCAGCCTCGCGAGGGGGGCTTTCTTT

abundance: once
v_gene: TRBV24-1
j_gene: TRBJ1-2
d_gene: NA
CDR3aa: CASKSTAGDGYGYTF
CDR3nt: TGTGCCAGCAAAAGTACGGCAGGGGATGGATATGGCTACACCTTC

abundance: NA
v_gene: TRBV7-9
j_gene: TRBJ1-5
d_gene: NA
CDR3aa: CASSLEGVGAQPQHF
CDR3nt: TGTGCCAGCAGCTTAGAAGGAGTAGGGGCCCAGCCCCAGCATTTT

abundance: once
v_gene: TRBV5-4
j_gene: TRBJ2-3
d_gene: TRBD2
CDR3aa: CASSLVAGGTDTQYF
CDR3nt: TGTGCCAGCAGCTTGGTAGCGGGGGGCACAGATACGCAGTATTTT

abundance: NA
v_gene: TRBV4-2
j_gene: TRBJ1-2
d_gene: NA
CDR3aa: CASSQDPSSNYGYTF
CDR3nt: TGTGCCAGCAGCCAAGATCCTTCCAGTAACTATGGCTACACCTTC

abundance: NA
v_gene: TRBV3-1/TRBV3-2
j_gene: TRBJ1-3
d_gene: NA
CDR3aa: CASSRQAHSGNTIYF
CDR3nt: TGTGCCAGCAGCCGACAGGCCCACTCTGGAAACACCATATATTTT

abundance: NA
v_gene: TRBV6-5
j_gene: TRBJ2-3
d_gene: TRBD2
CDR3aa: CASSYRRGGTDTQYF
CDR3nt: TGTGCCAGCAGTTACAGGCGGGGGGGCACAGATACGCAGTATTTT

abundance: NA
v_gene: TRBV5-6
j_gene: TRBJ2-4
d_gene: TRBD2
CDR3aa: CASSSPLAERAKNIQYF
CDR3nt: TGTGCCAGCAGCTCGCCACTAGCGGAAAGAGCCAAAAACATTCAGTACTTC

abundance: once
v_gene: TRBV2
j_gene: TRBJ2-5
d_gene: TRBD1
CDR3aa: CASGTDRGQETQYF
CDR3nt: TGTGCCAGCGGAACCGACAGGGGCCAAGAGACCCAGTACTTC

abundance: NA
v_gene: TRBV6-2/TRBV6-3
j_gene: TRBJ1-5
d_gene: TRBD1
CDR3aa: CASSWDRGHSYSNQPQHF
CDR3nt: TGTGCCAGCAGCTGGGACAGGGGGCATTCGTATAGCAATCAGCCCCAGCATTTT

abundance: NA
v_gene: TRBV10-2
j_gene: TRBJ2-5
d_gene: TRBD1
CDR3aa: CASSLDRVETQYF
CDR3nt: TGCGCCAGCAGCCTGGACAGGGTCGAGACCCAGTACTTC

abundance: NA
v_gene: TRBV12-1
j_gene: TRBJ2-1
d_gene: NA
CDR3aa: CASSFFGPELARYYNEQFF
CDR3nt: TGTGCCAGCAGCTTTTTCGGCCCGGAACTAGCGAGGTACTACAATGAGCAGTTCTTC

abundance: NA
v_gene: TRBV12-3/TRBV12-4
j_gene: TRBJ1-2
d_gene: TRBD1
CDR3aa: CASSLLGGSGYTF
CDR3nt: TGTGCCAGCAGTTTACTAGGGGGCTCTGGCTACACCTTC

abundance: NA
v_gene: TRBV10-1
j_gene: TRBJ2-1
d_gene: TRBD2
CDR3aa: CASSESEAGGDNEQFF
CDR3nt: TGCGCCAGCAGTGAGTCGGAGGCGGGGGGGGACAATGAGCAGTTCTTC

abundance: NA
v_gene: TRBV10-3
j_gene: TRBJ2-3
d_gene: TRBD1
CDR3aa: CATNQGQGADTQYF
CDR3nt: TGTGCCACGAACCAGGGACAGGGGGCAGATACGCAGTATTTT